What follows is one TCR beta chain and its context. Its antigen has not been determined. No base qualities exist here, and no much larger clone lies one base off it. The library was produced with 5' RACE. Sequencing was carried out with an Illumina HiSeq 2500. A second PCR of about 7 to 12 cycles was run with a J-beta primer mix and a sample-barcoded 5' primer. A unique molecular identifier was introduced onto each TCR beta cDNA molecule by a template-switch 5' adaptor carrying 12 random nucleotides. At least 2.5 million CDR3-containing paired-end reads were obtained from each sample. First-strand cDNA synthesis was performed from all RNA using the Mint cDNA synthesis kit, with priming by a TRBC-specific oligonucleotide. After uracil-DNA glycosylase treatment, a first 18-cycle PCR used universal primers M1SS and BC2_uni_R on all cDNA. From the authors' description of their analysis: For normalization, 1 million high-quality reads were randomly selected from each sample, with every read carrying a distinct molecular identifier. Instead of being binned into consensus sequences, reads that shared molecular identifiers were thrown out. MiTCR, with a Q25 quality threshold and the strictest error-elimination algorithm, was used for CDR3 identification, clonotype clustering and error correction. A nonparametric unseen species model using Euler transformation provided a lower-bound estimate of total TCR beta diversity. TCRdb reanalyzed the raw reads on its own, using fastp at Q25 for trimming and MiXCR for clone calling, and kept in-frame beta chains. Merged by CDR3 protein, the rows form single entries marked with the most common genes and DNA. The V and J calls come from TCRdb's annotation, not from the publication. Counted in this sample were under 2 million distinct CDR3 sequences; around 36% of them appeared once. Approximately 11% of the sample goes to the ten largest clones.

These data are taken from a study of blood T cells in healthy people across ages (dated by TCRdb to 2013 to 2016). Describing the broader study: In model experiments, template switching captured about one uniquely barcoded TCR beta cDNA molecule for every two T cells. To avoid experimental bias, donors of different ages were spread randomly across the sequencing lanes. The donors were divided into four age groups: young (average around 15 years), middle-aged (around 37), aged (roughly 66) and long-lived (more than 75). Using deep sequencing normalized with unique cDNA molecular identifiers, the study measured how TCR beta repertoire diversity changes with age. Two additional independent replicas of 1 million unique cDNA reads from the same blood draw were analyzed for two donors (one aged 18 to 30 and one aged 80 or older). Summary of the overall study and its limitations: The CMV infection status of donors was not known, potentially confounding age-related changes in expanded clonotypes. Observed TCR beta diversity correlated strongly with the percentage of naive T cells measured by flow cytometry. Observed TCR beta diversity per million T cells fell roughly linearly with age, and a significant reduction was already apparent by age around 40. Because profiling used bulk unsorted PBMCs, naive and antigen-experienced compartments could not be compared conclusively. Compared with the aged group, the long-lived group had more naive CD4+ T cells, fewer expanded clones and increased TCR diversity, suggesting age selection. Estimates of total diversity based on one million sequenced T cells were considered lower bounds and underestimates.

Taken from cysteine to phenylalanine, the CDR3 has 17 residues. Only the CDR3 portion is preserved as DNA: 51 bases, with reading frame beginning at the first base. CDR1 and CDR2 (SGHRS, YFSETQ) derive from the germline V gene. Trimming removed 4 bases from V and 0 bases from J; the gene matches leave 11 bases unexplained. The 39 donors, aged about 6 to 95 years, were systemically healthy Caucasian individuals from Russia. About 10 milliliters of peripheral blood were collected from each donor into EDTA-treated Vacutainer tubes. PBMCs were isolated by Ficoll-Paque density-gradient centrifugation, with at least 6 million obtained per sample. Total RNA, at least 6 micrograms per sample, was extracted from PBMCs with Trizol reagent. The percentages of naive CD45RAhigh/CD27high T cells were determined by flow cytometry on a PBMC aliquot from every donor.

The clonotype was recovered from a woman aged 30 to 39 in good health. What was sequenced was blood. The rearrangement joined TRBV5-1 to TRBJ2-5, with 8 bases in between that match TRBD1. For the CDR3, the sequence is CASSPGQGHLDQETQYF. At the DNA level, the sequence is TGCGCCAGCAGCCCCGGACAGGGCCACCTGGACCAAGAGACCCAGTACTTC.